This T cell receptor beta chain was sequenced in a study of T cell responses to AZD1222 COVID-19 vaccine. Notes on the study in general: Spike-wide vaccine-associated CD4 TCRs dominated at 160-218 and 743-854.

TCRdb's copy holds only in-frame clones and misses some; the assay was immunoSEQ multiplex PCR. Of about 130,000 clones in the sample, roughly 93% were seen once. Concerning this clone itself: Its antigen is not known.

Germline V gene sequence: CDR1 LNHDA, CDR2 SQIVND (reference sequence). The CDR3 sequence is 14 residues long. J gave up 9 bases and V 7 bases, and 10 bases lay outside the gene matches. This TCR was sampled from an adult who received the AZD1222 COVID-19 vaccine. V and J are TRBV19 and TRBJ1-5, with 9 nucleotides matching TRBD1. Sequences were derived from peripheral blood, sampled 28 days after the second AZD1222 dose. Written as DNA, the CDR3 is TGTGCCAGTAAAGCCGGGACAGGGTGGCGGCCCCAGCATTTT. Protein: CASKAGTGWRPQHF.